A selection of T cell receptor beta chains follows, all from one sample in a study of cytomegalovirus exposure and HLA in healthy donors. Assay used: immunoSEQ multiplex PCR; TCRdb lists only in-frame clones, some missing. The data show roughly 100,000 clones, with 83% seen just once and approximately 6.1% held by the top ten. The sample was PBMCs. The receptors derive from a young man in good health and CMV-seronegative. Both conserved end residues are part of each CDR3. The D gene is left open where the match is weak.

J: TRBJ2-3; D: NA; V: TRBV7-2; CDR3: CASSPESKQYF; DNA: TGTGCCAGCTCCCCAGAAAGTAAGCAGTATTTT
J: TRBJ2-4; D: NA; V: TRBV11-3; CDR3: CASSFGGGTQNIQYF; DNA: TGTGCCAGCAGCTTTGGAGGGGGCACCCAAAACATTCAGTACTTC
J: TRBJ2-7; D: NA; V: TRBV19; CDR3: CASSMSSNSYEQYF; DNA: TGTGCCAGTAGTATGTCGAGTAACTCCTACGAGCAGTACTTC
J: TRBJ1-1; D: NA; V: TRBV4-3; CDR3: CASSQSGGAEAFF; DNA: TGCGCCAGCAGCCAAAGCGGGGGGGCCGAAGCTTTCTTT
J: TRBJ2-1; D: TRBD2; V: TRBV6-5; CDR3: CASSLAGSYNEQFF; DNA: TGTGCCAGCAGTCTAGCGGGATCCTACAATGAGCAGTTCTTC
J: TRBJ1-4; D: NA; V: TRBV7-2; CDR3: CASNSRRNEKLFF; DNA: TGTGCCAGCAATTCCAGGAGGAATGAAAAACTGTTTTTT
J: TRBJ2-7; D: TRBD2; V: TRBV11-2; CDR3: CASSLGSREYSYEQYF; DNA: TGTGCCAGCAGCTTAGGGTCGCGGGAGTACTCCTACGAGCAGTACTTC
J: TRBJ2-1; D: NA; V: TRBV28; CDR3: CASRTNRRISSYNEQFF; DNA: TGTGCCAGCAGAACCAACAGGCGGATAAGCTCCTACAATGAGCAGTTCTTC
J: TRBJ2-7; D: TRBD1; V: TRBV27; CDR3: CASSPPGQGSYEQYF; DNA: TGTGCCAGCAGTCCTCCGGGACAGGGGTCCTACGAGCAGTACTTC
J: TRBJ2-7; D: TRBD2; V: TRBV12-5; CDR3: CASGLGGSAYEQYF; DNA: TGTGCTAGTGGTTTAGGCGGGAGCGCCTACGAGCAGTACTTC
J: TRBJ2-1; D: TRBD2; V: TRBV7-9; CDR3: CASSLGAGDNEQFF; DNA: TGTGCCAGCAGCTTAGGCGCGGGAGACAATGAGCAGTTCTTC
J: TRBJ1-1; D: NA; V: TRBV6-5; CDR3: CASSSLGGNTEAFF; DNA: TGTGCCAGCAGTAGTTTGGGGGGGAACACTGAAGCTTTCTTT
J: TRBJ1-1; D: NA; V: TRBV10-2; CDR3: CASSESKLGGRDF; DNA: TGCGCCAGCAGTGAGTCGAAATTGGGGGGTCGAGACTTT
J: TRBJ2-7; D: TRBD2; V: TRBV7-9; CDR3: CSSSSGLAGGEQYF; DNA: TGTTCCAGCAGCTCTGGACTAGCGGGAGGGGAGCAGTACTTC
J: TRBJ2-7; D: TRBD2; V: TRBV5-4; CDR3: CASSLGTSGRIYEQYF; DNA: TGTGCCAGCAGCCTTGGGACTAGCGGGAGGATTTACGAGCAGTACTTC